The next 18 T cell receptor beta chains were all read from a single sample in a study of neurological immune-mediated disorders. Documented time point: longitudinal time-point 3. TCRdb redid the calling of the 5' RACE reads with MiXCR, one entry per CDR3 protein. The sample holds about 84,000 distinct CDR3 sequences, around 4.7% seen once. Specimen: PBMCs. The source is a woman aged 60-75 years with multiple sclerosis.

This clonotype was counted ten times or more. The chain uses TRBV5-1 and TRBJ2-1; 10 bases map to TRBD2. The CDR3 extends over 15 amino acids. V dropped 4 bases and J dropped 6; count of bases not matched to a gene: 7. Germline values: CDR1 SGHRS, CDR2 YFSETQ. CDR3 nucleotide sequence: TGCGCCAGCAGCCTTATAGCGGGGGGTTCCAATGAGCAGTTCTTC. It yields the protein CASSLIAGGSNEQFF.

This clonotype was seen many times. The V call is TRBV5-1, the J call TRBJ2-1; TRBD2 agrees at 12 bases. The trim removed 4 bases at V and 5 bases at J, leaving 4 bases unmatched. The germline gives CDR1 SGHRS, CDR2 YFSETQ. This CDR3 is 15 amino acids long. For the CDR3, the DNA is TGCGCCAGCAGCCATCTAGCGGGGGGGAACAATGAGCAGTTCTTC. Translation: CASSHLAGGNNEQFF.

There are many counts of this clonotype. The V and J genes are TRBV5-1 and TRBJ2-5; 9 positions match TRBD1. Germline CDR1 is SGHRS and CDR2 is YFSETQ. This CDR3 is built from 16 residues. Trimming cost V 3 bases and J 0 bases; bases outside gene matches: 6. As DNA, the CDR3 is TGCGCCAGCAGCTACCCCGGGACAGGGAACCAAGAGACCCAGTACTTC. This sequence encodes CASSYPGTGNQETQYF.

This clonotype was recorded at least ten times. This chain connects TRBV5-1 to TRBJ1-1; D is unclear. From germline, CDR1 is SGHRS and CDR2 YFSETQ. Trimming cost V 0 bases and J 1 base, with 10 bases left between them. The CDR3 covers 15 residues. This CDR3 reads CASSLVGGGNTEAFF. CDR3 nucleotides: TGCGCCAGCAGCTTGGTAGGCGGTGGGAACACTGAAGCTTTCTTT.

This clonotype came up many times. The chain is built from TRBV5-1 and TRBJ1-1; D is undetermined. CDR1 SGHRS and CDR2 YFSETQ come from the germline V gene. CDR3 length: 15 residues. V lost 4 bases, J lost 2 bases, and 15 bases lay in between. Written as DNA, the CDR3 is TGCGCCAGCAGCCCTCAGACGACCACAAACACTGAAGCTTTCTTT. This translates into CASSPQTTTNTEAFF. The whole variable domain, filled in from reference TRBV5-1 and TRBJ1-1, reads KAGVTQTPRYLIKTRGQQVTLSCSPISGHRSVSWYQQTPGQGLQFLFEYFSETQRNKGNFPGRFSGRQFSNSRSEMNVSTLELGDSALYLCASSPQTTTNTEAFFGQGTRLTVV.

This clonotype was observed many times. V usage is TRBV4-2 and J usage is TRBJ2-5; D is undetermined. V gave up 0 bases and J gave up 6 bases, with 11 bases separating them. Germline loops: CDR1 LGHNA, CDR2 YNFKEQ. The CDR3 contains 14 residues. CDR3 bases: TGTGCCAGCAGCCAAGATCAAGGTTTAAAGACCCAGTACTTC. It encodes CASSQDQGLKTQYF.

In this sample, this clonotype turned up many times. This sequence joins TRBV5-1 and TRBJ1-1, with a weak D call TRBD1 (5 bases). With 2 bases removed from V and 4 bases from J, the gap between germline ends came to 18 bases. The germline gives CDR1 SGHRS, CDR2 YFSETQ. The CDR3 loop spans 16 amino acids. The CDR3 here is CASSFGVGGGGTEAFF. The CDR3 nucleotides read TGCGCCAGCAGCTTCGGAGTTGGGGGAGGCGGCACTGAAGCTTTCTTT.

The chain uses TRBV30 and TRBJ1-1, with no clear D. With 0 bases removed from V and 0 bases from J, the gap between germline ends came to 11 bases. Per the germline V gene, CDR1 is GTSNPN and CDR2 is SVGIG (reference sequence). This CDR3 region has 15 residues. This chain's CDR3 is CAWSVLGRVNTEAFF. CDR3 in DNA: TGTGCCTGGAGTGTCTTAGGACGGGTGAACACTGAAGCTTTCTTT.

This clonotype was counted only a few times. This chain connects TRBV20-1 to TRBJ1-6, with D possibly matching TRBD1 (5 bases). Germline V gene sequence: CDR1 DFQATT, CDR2 SNEGSKA (reference sequence). V was shortened by 3 bases and J by 6 bases, with 9 bases between the two germline ends. The CDR3 runs 13 residues. CDR3 region: CSARGQINSPLHF. The DNA of the CDR3 is TGCAGTGCTAGGGGGCAGATTAATTCACCCCTCCACTTT.

This clonotype showed up just a few times. The CDR3 loop reads CASRGGTANTGELFF. The CDR3, as DNA: TGTGCCAGCAGGGGCGGGACAGCGAACACCGGGGAGCTGTTTTTT. The J gene is TRBJ2-2, the V gene TRBV6-1, with D perhaps TRBD1 (7 bases). The germline V gene has CDR1 MNHNS and CDR2 SASEGT. The length of the CDR3 is 15 residues. V lost 6 bases to trimming and J lost 0 bases, with 11 bases between them.

This clonotype showed up many times. The V gene is TRBV3-1, the J gene TRBJ2-1; D unresolved. CDR1 and CDR2 from the germline V gene are LGHDT and YNNKEL (reference sequence). The V and J ends lost 3 bases and 0 bases respectively, with 3 bases between them. The CDR3 runs to 13 residues. The CDR3 nucleotides are TGTGCCAGCAGCCAGTCCTCCTACAATGAGCAGTTCTTC. This encodes CASSQSSYNEQFF.

This clonotype was detected many times. This chain joins TRBV20-1 and TRBJ1-3; D not certain. Trimming shortened V by 6 bases and J by 0 bases, and 15 bases separated the two germline ends. This CDR3 has 15 amino acids. Per germline, CDR1 DFQATT and CDR2 SNEGSKA (reference sequence). CDR3: CSARTDSTSGNTIYF. The DNA for the CDR3 is TGCAGTGCGAGGACGGACTCAACCTCTGGAAACACCATATATTTT.

This clonotype appeared many times. The rearrangement uses TRBV20-1 and TRBJ2-5, with 14 bases lining up with TRBD2. Germline assignment: CDR1 DFQATT and CDR2 SNEGSKA (reference sequence). The junction had 6 bases not matched to a gene; V was cut back by 7 bases and J by 5 bases. There are 14 residues in the CDR3. The CDR3 loop is CSGPGTSGGETQYF. In nucleotides, the CDR3 is TGCAGTGGCCCAGGGACTAGCGGGGGTGAGACCCAGTACTTC.

This clonotype has at least ten counts. The CDR3 coding sequence is TGTGCCAGCAGCCTCGGGACTTTAGGGGCCGGGGAGCTGTTTTTT. As protein: CASSLGTLGAGELFF. V and J are TRBV7-8 and TRBJ2-2; TRBD2 is a possible D gene (6 bases). CDR3 length: 15 amino acids. Germline V gene sequence: CDR1 SGHVS, CDR2 FQNEAQ. The V gene lost 5 bases and the J gene lost 6 bases, with 16 bases spanning the gap.

This clonotype has a count of ten or more. CDR3 region: CASSQGAGQFSSYEQYF. The CDR3 coding sequence is TGTGCCAGCAGCCAAGGGGCGGGACAGTTTTCCTCCTACGAGCAGTACTTC. The chain couples TRBV3-1 to TRBJ2-7; a possible D gene is TRBD1 (7 bases). The ends were cut back, 1 base at V and 0 bases at J, with 16 bases in the middle. Germline V gene sequence: CDR1 LGHDT, CDR2 YNNKEL (reference sequence). There are 17 residues in the CDR3.

Details on this clonotype: Compared with germline, one end of the junction differs, possibly owing to a read error. The chain couples TRBV28 to TRBJ2-2; D might be TRBD1 or TRBD2, each matching 5 bases. The CDR3 covers 15 residues. In germline, CDR1 is MDHEN, CDR2 SYDVKM. The DNA of the CDR3 is TGTGCCAGCAATTTACGGGGACGTGGCACCGGGGAGCTGTTTTTT. It yields the protein CASNLRGRGTGELFF.

The table lists this clonotype with many counts. The chain is built from TRBV10-3 and TRBJ2-7, with a possible D match to TRBD2 (6 bases). The CDR3 contains 13 residues. V gave up 6 bases and J gave up 5 bases, with 14 bases separating them. Germline V gene sequence: CDR1 ENHRY, CDR2 SYGVKD. The CDR3 DNA is TGTGCCATCAGGGCGCGGGGCGGTCACGAGCAGTACTTC. Translated: CAIRARGGHEQYF.

This clonotype was seen at least ten times. The chain uses TRBV2 and TRBJ1-1; tentatively, D is TRBD1 (5 bases). The ends were cut back, 8 bases at V and 1 base at J, with 8 bases in the middle. This CDR3 spans 12 amino acids. Germline CDR1 and CDR2: SNHLY and FYNNEI. The CDR3 nucleotides are TGTGCCAGCGGGGCGAGGAACACTGAAGCTTTCTTT. Protein: CASGARNTEAFF.